The 18 T cell receptor beta chains below were found in one sample sequenced in a study of graft-versus-host responses after intestinal transplantation. Antigens for these TCRs are unknown. Libraries were prepared by immunoSEQ multiplex PCR; TCRdb keeps only in-frame clonotypes and omits some of them. The sample includes tens of thousands of clones, about 88% seen only once; the top ten take about 0.42%. The sample here was unstimulated CD4+ T cells sorted from spleen or lymph node cells, taken before transplant. The receptors originated from a human donor who was the organ donor for an intestinal transplant.

The rearrangement uses TRBV30 and TRBJ2-5; TRBD1 might be the D (6 bases). The CDR3 has 14 amino acids. The germline V gene encodes CDR1 GTSNPN and CDR2 SVGIG (reference sequence). V was shortened by 0 bases and J by 1 base, with 9 bases between the two germline ends. CDR3 sequence: CAWSVRQVQETQYF. CDR3 DNA: TGTGCCTGGAGTGTACGACAGGTCCAAGAGACCCAGTACTTC.

The chain recombines TRBV19 with TRBJ2-7; TRBD1 agrees at 8 bases. The CDR3 contains 14 residues. Unmatched junction bases numbered 4, after V lost 3 bases and J lost 3 bases. In germline, CDR1 is LNHDA, CDR2 SQIVND (reference sequence). The DNA of the CDR3 is TGTGCCAGTAGTATGAGACAGGGGTACTACGAGCAGTACTTC. Translation gives CASSMRQGYYEQYF.

This clone showed up just once. The rearrangement joins TRBV5-4 to TRBJ2-7; tentative D call: TRBD2 (5 bases). From germline, CDR1 is SGHNT and CDR2 YYREEE (reference sequence). V lost 0 bases and J 0 bases, leaving 7 bases between the germline ends. The CDR3 has 14 residues. The CDR3 DNA reads as TGTGCCAGCAGCTTGGATGGGAGCTCCTACGAGCAGTACTTC. It is translated as CASSLDGSSYEQYF.

The chain combines TRBV6-1 with TRBJ1-2; no definite D call. The CDR3 runs 13 residues. In germline, CDR1 is MNHNS, CDR2 SASEGT. Trimming cost V 1 base and J 5 bases, with 8 bases left between them. CDR3 nucleotide sequence: TGTGCCAGCAGTGAAGTTGGGTTATATGGCTACACCTTC. Translated: CASSEVGLYGYTF.

This clone was seen only a few times. The V gene is TRBV6-6, the J gene TRBJ1-1; TRBD1 matches 12 bases. Trimming cost V 8 bases and J 4 bases; bases outside gene matches: 5. This CDR3 is built from 14 residues. From germline, CDR1 is MNHNY and CDR2 SVGAGI (reference sequence). CDR3 bases: TGTGCCAGCCTGGGGACAGGGGGCGTCACTGAAGCTTTCTTT. Translated: CASLGTGGVTEAFF.

The chain is built from TRBV6-5 and TRBJ1-5; weak D call: TRBD1 (5 bases). This CDR3 has 14 residues. Germline assignment: CDR1 MNHEY and CDR2 SVGAGI. The V end was cut by 5 bases, the J end by 6 bases, with 14 bases between. CDR3 in amino acids: CASSHGGVGQPQHF. CDR3 nucleotide sequence: TGTGCCAGCAGTCACGGGGGGGTAGGTCAGCCCCAGCATTTT.

The rearrangement joins TRBV5-6 to TRBJ2-3, with TRBD1 matching over 7 bases. Germline-derived CDR1 and CDR2 are SGHDT and YYEEEE. The CDR3 consists of 15 residues. Trimming took 2 bases from V and 6 from J; bases not matched to a gene: 9. The CDR3 reads CASSFYAIRGDTQYF. CDR3 nucleotide sequence: TGTGCCAGCAGCTTCTACGCAATCAGGGGGGATACGCAGTATTTT.

This chain joins TRBV7-2 and TRBJ2-7; 11 positions agree with TRBD1. CDR1 is SGHTA, CDR2 FQGNSA, per germline. The ends lost 0 bases at V and 3 bases at J; junction bases unmatched: 1. The length of the CDR3 is 15 residues. The CDR3 here is CASSLAGTGGYEQYF. CDR3 DNA sequence: TGTGCCAGCAGCTTAGCGGGGACAGGGGGCTACGAGCAGTACTTC.

The rearrangement joins TRBV18 to TRBJ1-4; maybe TRBD1 (6 bases). Trimming took 1 base from V and 6 from J, leaving 12 bases between them. Germline CDR1 and CDR2: KGHSH and LQKENI. The length of the CDR3 is 15 residues. The CDR3 reads CASSPLGASDEKLFF. The CDR3 coding sequence is TGTGCCAGCTCACCACTGGGGGCGTCTGATGAAAAACTGTTTTTT.

This rearrangement joins TRBV6-1 to TRBJ2-1; TRBD2 agrees at 8 bases. V was pared by 6 bases and J by 3 bases, with 4 bases of the junction left unmatched. The germline CDR1 and CDR2 sequences are MNHNS and SASEGT. The CDR3 runs to 14 residues. The CDR3, as DNA: TGTGCCAGCAGCATAGCGGGATTCTACAATGAGCAGTTCTTC. This codes for CASSIAGFYNEQFF.

This clone was counted only a few times. V is TRBV6-1 and J is TRBJ2-7; D is uncertain. Per the germline V gene, CDR1 is MNHNS and CDR2 is SASEGT. Between the trimmed V and J ends, which lost 4 bases and 3 bases, there was a span of 7 bases. This CDR3 contains 12 residues. Here the CDR3 reads CASSGNSYEQYF. The CDR3 nucleotides are TGTGCCAGCAGTGGGAACAGCTACGAGCAGTACTTC.

The chain carries TRBV7-6 and TRBJ2-6; tentatively, D is TRBD2 (5 bases). CDR1 and CDR2 (germline): SGHVS, FNYEAQ. The CDR3 has 19 residues. The V end lost 2 bases, the J end lost 0 bases, and 17 bases lay between the germline ends. The CDR3: CASSLIPLGVGSGANVLTF. The CDR3 nucleotides are TGTGCCAGCAGCTTAATCCCCCTCGGGGTTGGCTCTGGGGCCAACGTCCTGACTTTC. Supplemented by reference TRBV7-6 and TRBJ2-6, the full variable domain reads GAGVSQSPRYKVTKRGQDVALRCDPISGHVSLYWYRQALGQGPEFLTYFNYEAQQDKSGLPNDRFSAERPEGSISTLTIQRTEQRDSAMYRCASSLIPLGVGSGANVLTFGAGSRLTVL.

This clone has just one count. The V call is TRBV19, the J call TRBJ1-1; D gene unclear. Germline CDR1 is LNHDA and CDR2 is SQIVND (reference sequence). V gave up 1 base and J gave up 7 bases, with 10 bases separating them. The CDR3 loop spans 13 amino acids. The CDR3 DNA follows: TGTGCCAGTAGTATAGTAGGGCGACTTGAAGCTTTCTTT. It encodes CASSIVGRLEAFF.

The rearrangement uses TRBV11-2 and TRBJ2-3, with D unclear. The CDR3 has 13 amino acids. V was pared by 1 base and J by 4 bases, with 6 bases between. Germline CDR1 and CDR2: SGHAT and FQNNGV. As DNA, the CDR3 is TGTGCCAGCAGCTTAGTTCCGTCAGATACGCAGTATTTT. Amino acids: CASSLVPSDTQYF. The entire variable domain, with the rest obtained from reference TRBV11-2 and TRBJ2-3, is as follows: EAGVAQSPRYKIIEKRQSVAFWCNPISGHATLYWYQQILGQGPKLLIQFQNNGVVDDSQLPKDRFSAERLKGVDSTLKIQPAKLEDSAVYLCASSLVPSDTQYFGPGTRLTVL.

The rearrangement joins TRBV5-4 to TRBJ1-4, with 11 bases aligning to TRBD1. The germline gives CDR1 SGHNT, CDR2 YYREEE (reference sequence). This CDR3 region has 14 residues. Germline trimming cut 4 bases from V and 8 bases from J; bases unmatched to any gene: 4. In DNA, the CDR3 is TGTGCCAGCAGCCCCGGGACAGGGGGAGAAAAACTGTTTTTT. Encoded protein: CASSPGTGGEKLFF.

The chain uses TRBV10-1 and TRBJ2-7, with D perhaps assigned TRBD1 or TRBD2 (7 bases each). The CDR3 runs to 13 residues. Germline-derived CDR1 and CDR2 are WNHNN and SYGVQD (reference sequence). Trimming pared 6 bases from V and 1 base from J, leaving 10 bases between. The CDR3 region has the DNA TGCGCCAGCAGCCAGGGGGGGTCCTACGAGCAGTACTTC. Protein sequence: CASSQGGSYEQYF.

The chain uses TRBV6-5 and TRBJ2-7; 11 bases are a match to TRBD1. The CDR3 is 13 residues long. Germline CDR1 is MNHEY and CDR2 is SVGAGI. Losses at the gene ends were 5 bases for V and 3 bases for J; bases not matched to a gene: 0. CDR3 amino acids: CASSGTGGYEQYF. DNA of the CDR3: TGTGCCAGCAGTGGGACAGGGGGCTACGAGCAGTACTTC.

The V call is TRBV4-3, the J call TRBJ2-3, with TRBD2 matching over 9 bases. This CDR3 is 14 amino acids long. J lost 1 base, V lost 4 bases, and 0 bases had no gene match. Germline values: CDR1 LGHNA, CDR2 YSLEER. The CDR3 DNA sequence: TGCGCCAGCAGCCTAGCGGGGGGCACAGATACGCAGTATTTT. This translates into CASSLAGGTDTQYF.